A selection of T cell receptor beta chains follows, all from one sample in a study of T-cell memory formation after mild COVID-19. TCRdb re-derived calls from the 5' RACE reads in MiXCR, one entry per CDR3 protein. The sample lists 250,000 to 300,000 distinct CDR3 sequences, roughly 17% occurring once. Material: PBMCs or a T cell subset sorted from them (not recorded which). The receptors here all came from a man aged 18 to 35 who had mild COVID-19 (a few samples of this study predate the infection). Cell type and time point are not known. Each CDR3 is given with its conserved first and last residue. Rows give clone size only sometimes, using once, few, many, or a class for an expanded clone.

clone size,J gene,V gene,CDR3 protein
.,TRBJ2-5,TRBV7-9,CASSQPPGRGGKTRTQYF
many,TRBJ2-5,TRBV11-2,CASSPPAGGQETQYF
few,TRBJ1-5,TRBV2,CASCRENFIQPQHF
few,TRBJ1-2,TRBV5-6,CASSSMTSGPVYGYTF
.,TRBJ2-7,TRBV15,CATSRDQIAYEQYF
.,TRBJ2-2,TRBV7-3,CASGTGTSHAGELFF
.,TRBJ2-2,TRBV5-1,CASSTRGWNTGELFF
.,TRBJ2-1,TRBV5-1,CASSEQVYEQFF
.,TRBJ2-6,TRBV20-1,CSARDRAAGANVLTF
.,TRBJ2-6,TRBV4-1,CASLGSSGANVLTF
.,TRBJ1-1,TRBV18,CASSPERTGAPEAFF
.,TRBJ2-3,TRBV27,CASSLGRGRAGDTQYF
many,TRBJ2-6,TRBV7-3,CASSLTGRGANVLTF
few,TRBJ2-3,TRBV5-5,CASSVGADTQYF
.,TRBJ2-3,TRBV29-1,CSVEDPLPRGQYF
many,TRBJ2-3,TRBV7-9,CASSSLAESTDTQYF
.,TRBJ2-7,TRBV7-2,CASSSSHYEQYF
few,TRBJ1-1,TRBV20-1,CSAQGTGETEAFF
many,TRBJ2-4,TRBV5-1,CASSLDGPLQYF
.,TRBJ2-5,TRBV20-1,CSAQTDSPETQYF
.,TRBJ2-2,TRBV24-1,CATSGPNTGELFF
.,TRBJ2-5,TRBV5-1,CASSMTAGVQETQYF
.,TRBJ2-1,TRBV12-3/TRBV12-4,CASSLLGLAGVNEQFF
few,TRBJ2-1,TRBV12-3/TRBV12-4,CASSLRDRENEQFF
many,TRBJ2-1,TRBV12-3/TRBV12-4,CASSFGVDNEQFF
.,TRBJ2-7,TRBV12-3/TRBV12-4,CASSLALHEQYF
.,TRBJ1-1,TRBV7-9,CASSSRQGRNTEAFF
.,TRBJ1-3,TRBV12-3/TRBV12-4,CASSPGTDPGNTIYF
.,TRBJ1-6,TRBV6-2/TRBV6-3,CASSYRDGDSPLHF
.,TRBJ2-7,TRBV5-1,CASSFERGGVYEQYF
.,TRBJ2-3,TRBV7-2,CASSFFGQGISDTQYF
few,TRBJ2-5,TRBV20-1,CSASITGEVETQYF
.,TRBJ2-5,TRBV7-2,CASSSWVGLQETQYF
few,TRBJ1-5,TRBV7-9,CASSSARGGSNQPQHF
.,TRBJ2-1,TRBV28,CASNNPADPAEQFF
many,TRBJ2-2,TRBV5-1,CASSLYGTGELFF
few,TRBJ1-2,TRBV5-1,CASSLSWDYGYTF
.,TRBJ2-2,TRBV5-1,CASSLAIGGDTGELFF